Here is one TCR beta chain with its context. The source of the sample is a study of blood T cell repertoires in COVID-19. Study context: Sample material is recorded as cDNA or gDNA derived from T cells, B-cell-depleted T cells, or PBMCs.

Assay: immunoSEQ multiplex PCR; the TCRdb copy retains only in-frame clones and omits some. The profile shows about 140,000 clones, over 70% of them singletons. Germline CDR1 and CDR2: SGHVS and FQNEAQ. V dropped 0 bases and J dropped 1 base, with 10 bases sitting between them. CDR3 length equals 16 residues. The sequenced sample consisted of peripheral blood. The chain combines TRBV7-8 with TRBJ1-5; tentative D call: TRBD1 (5 bases). This sequence was found in an older woman with acute or convalescent COVID-19. CDR3: CASSLAWGGSNQPQHF. DNA of the CDR3: TGTGCCAGCAGCTTAGCGTGGGGGGGAAGCAATCAGCCCCAGCATTTT.